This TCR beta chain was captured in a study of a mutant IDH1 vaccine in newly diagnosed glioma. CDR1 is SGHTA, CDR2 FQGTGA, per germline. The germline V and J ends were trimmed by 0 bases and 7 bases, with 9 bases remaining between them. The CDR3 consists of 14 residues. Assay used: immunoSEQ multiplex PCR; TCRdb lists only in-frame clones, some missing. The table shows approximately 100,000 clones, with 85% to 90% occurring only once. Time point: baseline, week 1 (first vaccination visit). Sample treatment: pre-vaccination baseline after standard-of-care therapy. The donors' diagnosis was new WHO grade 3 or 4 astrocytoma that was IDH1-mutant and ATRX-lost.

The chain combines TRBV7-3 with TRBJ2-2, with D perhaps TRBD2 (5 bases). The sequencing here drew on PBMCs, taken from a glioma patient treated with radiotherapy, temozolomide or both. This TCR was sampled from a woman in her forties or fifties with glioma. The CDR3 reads CASSLTSEGGELFF. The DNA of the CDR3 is TGTGCCAGCAGCTTAACGAGCGAGGGCGGGGAGCTGTTTTTT.